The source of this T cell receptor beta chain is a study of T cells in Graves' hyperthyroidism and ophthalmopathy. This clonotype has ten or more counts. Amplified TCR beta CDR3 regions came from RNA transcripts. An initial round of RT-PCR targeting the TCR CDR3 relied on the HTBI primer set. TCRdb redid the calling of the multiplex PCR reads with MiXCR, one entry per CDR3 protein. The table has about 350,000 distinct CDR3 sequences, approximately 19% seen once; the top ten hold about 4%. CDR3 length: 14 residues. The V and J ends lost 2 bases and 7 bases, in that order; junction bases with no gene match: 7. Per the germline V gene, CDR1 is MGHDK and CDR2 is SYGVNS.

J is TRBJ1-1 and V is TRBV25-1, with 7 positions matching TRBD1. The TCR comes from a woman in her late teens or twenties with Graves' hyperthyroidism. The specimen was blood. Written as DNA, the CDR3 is TGTGCCAGCAGTGAAGTACAGGGGCGGGGTGAAGCTTTCTTT. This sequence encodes CASSEVQGRGEAFF.